This T cell receptor (beta chain) comes out of a study of cytomegalovirus exposure and HLA in healthy donors. As concerns this clone: Its cognate antigen is unknown.

With 60 Vbeta and 13 Jbeta primers, the PCR was carried out. The method was immunoSEQ multiplex PCR; TCRdb's version includes in-frame clones alone and lacks a portion of them. Seen here are around 130,000 clones, roughly 84% observed once, and the top ten hold around 1.2%. Study-wide points: The majority of TCR sequences were rare, yet some public TCRs appeared in many donors. The authors later found TCR association rates varying by HLA locus, with DRB1 most and HLA-C fewest. The study dropped some indistinguishable V segments, TRBV6-2 and TRBV6-3 among them.

This CDR3 contains 17 residues. Germline assignment: CDR1 MNHEY and CDR2 SMNVEV (reference sequence). V lost 4 bases and J 3 bases, leaving 19 bases between the germline ends. The sequencing input was PBMCs. The TCR sequence derives from a girl aged 2-10 years in good health and CMV-seronegative. V usage is TRBV27 and J usage is TRBJ1-5, with TRBD1 as a possible D gene (5 bases). CDR3 region: CASSYRGGNTNNQPQHF. The CDR3 DNA reads TGTGCCAGCAGTTATCGGGGCGGGAATACGAACAATCAGCCCCAGCATTTT.